A selection of T cell receptor beta chains follows, all from one sample in a study of radiation and T cells in renal cell carcinoma. Sequencing used immunoSEQ multiplex PCR; TCRdb keeps in-frame clones, though not all of them. The data show roughly 100,000 clones, 65% to 90% seen once. The sample here was blood, taken from a patient whose treatment included radiotherapy and nephrectomy. These receptors all stem from a man aged 50 to 60 with renal cell carcinoma. Both conserved end residues are part of each CDR3. The order of the fields is D gene, V gene, CDR3 protein. The D gene is left open where the match is weak.

>TRBD2|TRBV6-4
CASSDSASGWYEQYF
>TRBD1|TRBV20-1
CSAQGDYGYTF
>TRBD1|TRBV27
CASSFGQGAIEPQHF
>NA|TRBV30
CAWSTLSTTQHF
>NA|TRBV5-1
CASSLQDYNEQFF
>NA|TRBV6-1
CASSIQGNTGELFF
>NA|TRBV6-5
CASRGQQNQPQHF
>TRBD1|TRBV5-4
CASSSTGALFYGYTF
>TRBD2|TRBV19
CASSPFPTSGGETQYF
>NA|TRBV7-2
CASSLVGGAWETQYF
>TRBD2|TRBV9
CASSVDGTSGNEQFF
>TRBD1|TRBV9
CASSVGTGLYEQYF
>NA|TRBV5-1
CASSLDRVDTGELFF
>TRBD1|TRBV5-8
CASSSTGNQYTGELFF
>NA|TRBV18
CASSPQEVSSGANVLTF
>NA|TRBV25-1
CASRWGEEETQYF